The clone carrying this T cell receptor (beta chain) was recorded a few times. The antigen is undetermined. Germline CDR1 SEHNR, CDR2 FQNEAQ (reference sequence). The CDR3 contains 17 residues. The V end was cut by 1 base, the J end by 4 bases, with 20 bases between. One entry per CDR3 protein, called by TCRdb with MiXCR from the 5' RACE reads. The sample holds about 190,000 distinct CDR3 sequences; roughly 27% are singletons and the top ten take about an eighth. The source of the sample is a study of T-cell memory formation after mild COVID-19. Study details: The study found TCR clusters largely donor specific.

Points from the study as a whole: Pre-infection memory held some responding clones, suggesting pre-existing cross-reactive T cells responded. Day 15 to 85 contracting clones showed balanced CD4/CD8; day 15 to 37 expanders favored CD4+. CD8+ contracting clones occupied EMRA, while CD4+ ones occupied mainly CM and EM.

The sequence derives from an adult woman who had mild COVID-19 (a few samples of this study predate the infection). Cell type and time point are not known. The sequenced sample consisted of PBMCs or a T cell subset sorted from them (not recorded which). The V gene is TRBV7-9, the J gene TRBJ2-7, with D possibly being TRBD1 or TRBD2 (5 bases each). CDR3 sequence reads: CASSLDGGAEGPYEQYF. The CDR3 region has the DNA TGTGCCAGCAGCTTAGATGGTGGGGCCGAGGGGCCTTACGAGCAGTACTTC.